This TCR beta chain derives from a study of T cells in Graves' hyperthyroidism and ophthalmopathy. Study-wide results and limits: Most clonotypes expanded in thyroid above 0.001 were likewise present in blood.

TCR beta CDR3 sequences were amplified from RNA transcripts. A set of HTBI primers served as the primers for a first-round RT-PCR of the TCR CDR3. TCRdb redid the calling of the multiplex PCR reads with MiXCR, one entry per CDR3 protein. The sample lists roughly 290,000 distinct CDR3 sequences, 13% occurring once. This clonotype was seen more than once but under ten times. Antigen specificity is unknown. Just one base apart from a much larger clone, this may be a read error. The CDR3 covers 16 residues. Germline CDR1 is SNHLY and CDR2 is FYNNEI. Material for sequencing was blood. This clonotype originated in a woman aged 25 to 39 with Graves' hyperthyroidism that later progressed to Graves' ophthalmopathy. The V call is TRBV2, the J call TRBJ2-3, with 8 positions matching TRBD2. CDR3 DNA sequence: TGTGCCGGCAGTGCTTCCATCCTAGCGGGTATAGATACGCAGTATTTT. Its translation: CAGSASILAGIDTQYF. Combining the CDR3 with reference TRBV2 and TRBJ2-3 gives the whole variable domain EPEVTQTPSHQVTQMGQEVILRCVPISNHLYFYWYRQILGQKVEFLVSFYNNEISEKSEIFDDQFSVERPDGSNFTLKIRSTKLEDSAMYFCAGSASILAGIDTQYFGPGTRLTVL.